The subject of this entry is one TCR beta chain. Its antigen is undetermined. The second PCR ran roughly 6 to 11 cycles with a sample-barcoded 5' primer and J-beta primers. TCRdb reanalysed the 5' RACE reads using MiXCR and keeps one entry per CDR3 protein. Here the sample spans about 930,000 distinct CDR3 sequences, almost 30% being singletons. The sample is drawn from a study of blood T cells in healthy people across ages. Germline V CDR1 and CDR2: SGHVS, FNYEAQ. V lost 6 bases and J lost 3, with 11 bases in between. This CDR3 is built from 13 residues. General observations from the study: Donor CMV status, an unknown factor, possibly confounded changes in expanded clonotypes.

A further study also used this sample, focusing on T cells of mothers and their children.

The J gene is TRBJ1-1, the V gene TRBV7-6; D may be TRBD1 (5 bases). The sample consisted of blood. The receptor's source is a middle-aged woman in good health. The CDR3 is CASRLGVDTEAFF. In DNA form, the CDR3 reads TGTGCCAGCAGGCTAGGGGTGGACACTGAAGCTTTCTTT.